This T cell receptor beta chain emerged from a study of cytomegalovirus exposure and HLA in healthy donors. The PCR used 60 Vbeta and 13 Jbeta primers. The table came from immunoSEQ multiplex PCR; TCRdb's copy has only in-frame clones and leaves some out. The repertoire holds roughly 180,000 clones, almost 80% seen once, with about an eighth in the top ten. V shed 6 bases and J 7 bases; nucleotides not matched to a gene: 9. Germline V gene data show CDR1 as MNHEY and CDR2 as SVGAGI. The CDR3 has 14 amino acids. The chain employs TRBV6-5 and TRBJ2-7; 10 nucleotides match TRBD1. This TCR was sampled from a man in his fifties or sixties in good health and CMV-seropositive. The source material was PBMCs. The CDR3 spells CASSARTGGGEQYF. CDR3 bases: TGTGCCAGCAGCGCAAGGACAGGGGGTGGAGAGCAGTACTTC.